The clone carrying this T cell receptor (beta chain) has only one observation. This record belongs to a study of blood T cell repertoires in COVID-19. Repertoires were generated with immunoSEQ multiplex PCR, while TCRdb's copy carries only in-frame clones and drops some. This table holds roughly 100,000 clones, roughly 80% found once. Per the germline V gene, CDR1 is GTSNPN and CDR2 is SVGIG (reference sequence). Trimming shortened V by 5 bases and J by 2 bases, and 16 bases separated the two germline ends. The CDR3 spans 15 residues. The chain carries TRBV30 and TRBJ1-5; perhaps TRBD1 as D (6 bases). Sample: peripheral blood. This clonotype originated in a human donor in a cohort sampled during active COVID-19. Here the CDR3 reads CAWSPGGAGNQPQHF. The CDR3 nucleotides are TGTGCCTGGTCCCCGGGGGGGGCGGGCAATCAGCCCCAGCATTTT.